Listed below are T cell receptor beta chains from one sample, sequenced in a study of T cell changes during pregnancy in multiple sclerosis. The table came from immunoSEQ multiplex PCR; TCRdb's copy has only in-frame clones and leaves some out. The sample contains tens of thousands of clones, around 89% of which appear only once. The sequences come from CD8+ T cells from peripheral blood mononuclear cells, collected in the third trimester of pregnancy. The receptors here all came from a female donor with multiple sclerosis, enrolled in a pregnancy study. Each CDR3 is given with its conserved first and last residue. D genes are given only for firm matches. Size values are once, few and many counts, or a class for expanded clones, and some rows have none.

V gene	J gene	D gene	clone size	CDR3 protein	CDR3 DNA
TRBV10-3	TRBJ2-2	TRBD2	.	CAISPPGLAGDGTGELFF	TGTGCCATCAGCCCTCCGGGACTAGCGGGGGATGGCACCGGGGAGCTGTTTTTT
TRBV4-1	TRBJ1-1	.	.	CASSQDSLNTEAFF	TGCGCCAGCAGCCAAGATAGTTTGAACACTGAAGCTTTCTTT
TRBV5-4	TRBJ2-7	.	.	CASSLVGDLGQYF	TGTGCCAGCAGCTTGGTAGGGGATCTCGGGCAGTACTTC
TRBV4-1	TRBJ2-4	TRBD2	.	CASSQSSGAYQNIQYF	TGCGCCAGCAGCCAATCTAGCGGTGCATACCAAAACATTCAGTACTTC
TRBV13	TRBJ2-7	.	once	CASSLSPGASYEQYF	TGTGCCAGCAGCCTATCCCCAGGGGCGAGCTACGAGCAGTACTTC
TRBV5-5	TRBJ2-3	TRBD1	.	CASSFGNRGLLGDTQYF	TGTGCCAGCAGCTTCGGGAACAGGGGGCTTCTCGGAGATACGCAGTATTTT
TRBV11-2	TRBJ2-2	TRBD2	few	CASSPPHGEGTGELFF	TGTGCCAGCAGCCCCCCGCACGGGGAGGGTACCGGGGAGCTGTTTTTT
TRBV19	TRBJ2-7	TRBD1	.	CASSLDRDTHEQYF	TGTGCCAGTAGCCTGGACAGGGACACCCACGAGCAGTACTTC
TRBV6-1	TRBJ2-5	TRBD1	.	CASSPRDRDQETQYF	TGTGCCAGCAGTCCCCGGGACAGGGATCAAGAGACCCAGTACTTC
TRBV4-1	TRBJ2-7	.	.	CASSQDEQYF	TGCGCCAGCAGCCAAGACGAGCAGTACTTC
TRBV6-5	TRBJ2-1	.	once	CASSYSSRNEQFF	TGTGCCAGCAGTTACTCATCCCGCAATGAGCAGTTCTTC
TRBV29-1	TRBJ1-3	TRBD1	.	CSVRTGFSGNTIYF	TGCAGCGTACGGACAGGGTTCTCTGGAAACACCATATATTTT
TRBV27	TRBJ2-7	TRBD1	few	CASSLQGAIYEQYF	TGTGCCAGCAGCCTACAGGGGGCGATCTACGAGCAGTACTTC
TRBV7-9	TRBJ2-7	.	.	CASSSWEQDEQYF	TGTGCCAGCAGCTCTTGGGAGCAGGACGAGCAGTACTTC
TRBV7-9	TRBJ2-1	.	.	CASSWGTHEQFF	TGTGCCAGCAGCTGGGGCACCCATGAGCAGTTCTTC
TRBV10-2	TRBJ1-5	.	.	CASSERSGPDQPQHF	TGCGCCAGCAGTGAACGGTCAGGCCCTGATCAGCCCCAGCATTTT
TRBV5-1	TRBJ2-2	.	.	CASSLDLGQGHTRDTGELFF	TGCGCCAGCAGCTTGGATTTAGGGCAGGGGCACACGCGGGACACCGGGGAGCTGTTTTTT
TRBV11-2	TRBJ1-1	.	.	CASSLDGGGAFF	TGTGCCAGCAGCTTAGATGGGGGGGGAGCTTTCTTT
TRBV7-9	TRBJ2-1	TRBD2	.	CASSLRPSGGGVEQFF	TGTGCCAGCAGCTTACGTCCTAGCGGGGGGGGTGTTGAGCAGTTCTTC
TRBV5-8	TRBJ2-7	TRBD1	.	CASSFRGRYYEQYF	TGTGCCAGCAGCTTCAGGGGGCGATACTACGAGCAGTACTTC
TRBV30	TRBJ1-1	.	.	CAWIVRDVDTEAFF	TGTGCCTGGATTGTCCGGGATGTAGACACTGAAGCTTTCTTT
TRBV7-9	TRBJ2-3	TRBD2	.	CASSWEGSTDTQYF	TGTGCCAGCAGCTGGGAGGGGAGCACAGATACGCAGTATTTT